This TCR beta chain was sequenced for a study of cytomegalovirus exposure and HLA in healthy donors. Across the study: A later analysis reported the 90 to 150 validation repertoires used the same platform as the approximately 660 first-cohort repertoires. General study results and limits: The tendency of first-cohort TCR clusters to co-occur in the 120 or so validation repertoires was identified by a subsequent analysis. Overall, 164 TCR beta chains were annotated as cytomegalovirus-associated.

Note on this clone: Its antigen is unidentified.

The validation cohort, a group of more than 95 subjects, included the donors and was separate from the approximately 650-subject first cohort. Germline lookup yields CDR1 MDHEN and CDR2 SYDVKM. Trimming removed 4 bases from V and 7 bases from J, with 17 bases in between. This CDR3 comprises 14 residues. Some clones are missing from TCRdb's copy, which holds only in-frame ones; the method was immunoSEQ multiplex PCR. The sample consists of 110,000 or so clones, approximately 96% of them appearing once. Sequencing was performed on PBMCs. The receptor was derived from a woman between 18 and 29 years old in good health and CMV-seronegative. The chain employs TRBV28 and TRBJ2-7, with D possibly matching TRBD1 (5 bases). CDR3 DNA sequence: TGTGCCAGCAGTTCGGAGCCAGGGCTGAGTGAGCAGTACTTC. Its translation: CASSSEPGLSEQYF.